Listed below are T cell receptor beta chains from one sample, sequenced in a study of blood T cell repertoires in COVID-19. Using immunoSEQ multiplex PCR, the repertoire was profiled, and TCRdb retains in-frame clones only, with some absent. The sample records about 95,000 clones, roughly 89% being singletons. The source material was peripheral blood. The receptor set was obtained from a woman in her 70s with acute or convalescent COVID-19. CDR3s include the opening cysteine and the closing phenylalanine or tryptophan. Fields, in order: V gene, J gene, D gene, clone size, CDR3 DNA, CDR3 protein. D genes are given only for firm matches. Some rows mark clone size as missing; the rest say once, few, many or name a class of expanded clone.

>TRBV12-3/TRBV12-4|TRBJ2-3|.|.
TGTGCCAGCAGTTTAGTGGGGGGGGCAACGCAGTATTTT
CASSLVGGATQYF
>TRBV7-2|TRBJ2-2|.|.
TGTGCCAGCAGCTTACTGTACGGCGGTCGCGGGGAGCTGTTTTTT
CASSLLYGGRGELFF
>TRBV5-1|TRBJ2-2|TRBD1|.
TGCGCCAGCCGAGGGACAGGGTACACCGGGGAGCTGTTTTTT
CASRGTGYTGELFF
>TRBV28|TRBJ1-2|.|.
TGTGCCACCCCGGGACTCCTAAACTATGGCTACACCTTC
CATPGLLNYGYTF
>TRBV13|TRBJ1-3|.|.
TGTGCCAGCAGCCCTACCGGTGGAAACACCATATATTTT
CASSPTGGNTIYF
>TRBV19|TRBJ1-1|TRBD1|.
TGTGCCAGTAGACTGGGACAGCTGAACACTGAAGCTTTCTTT
CASRLGQLNTEAFF
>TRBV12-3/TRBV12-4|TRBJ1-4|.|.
TGTGCCAGCAGTTTAACCAGGGATGAAAAACTGTTTTTT
CASSLTRDEKLFF
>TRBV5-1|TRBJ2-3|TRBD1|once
TGCGCCAGCAGCTTGGGACAGGGGCCCGTGGATACGCAGTATTTT
CASSLGQGPVDTQYF
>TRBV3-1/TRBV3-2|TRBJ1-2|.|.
TGTGCCAGCAGCCGGGGAGGGGCCTCCTACACCTTC
CASSRGGASYTF
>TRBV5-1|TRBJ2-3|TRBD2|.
TGCGCCAGCAGCTTGGAAGTCGCGGGGGGTCCTACGCAGTATTTT
CASSLEVAGGPTQYF
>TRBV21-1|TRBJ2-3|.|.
TGTGCCAGCAGCAACGAGCGGGGGGGCACAGATACGCAGTATTTT
CASSNERGGTDTQYF
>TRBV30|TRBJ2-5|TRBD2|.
TGTGCCTGGAACCTTCGCGGGGGAGCTGAGACCCAGTACTTC
CAWNLRGGAETQYF
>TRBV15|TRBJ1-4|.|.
TGTGCCACCAGCAGAGATGATCAGACAGGACTGAATGAAAAACTGTTTTTT
CATSRDDQTGLNEKLFF
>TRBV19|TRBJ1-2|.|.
TGTGCCAGTAGTATTGCGGCTTCCGGGGGATATGGCTACACCTTC
CASSIAASGGYGYTF
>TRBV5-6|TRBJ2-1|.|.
TGTGCCAGCAGCTCGAGACAGGAGCAGTTCTTC
CASSSRQEQFF
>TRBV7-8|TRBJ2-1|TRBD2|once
TGTGCCAGCAGCAAAAAAAGCAGCGGGGGTACAATCAATGAGCAGTTCTTC
CASSKKSSGGTINEQFF
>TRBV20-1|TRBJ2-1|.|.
TGCAGTGCTAGTCGCGCGGGATCCTACAATGAGCAGTTCTTC
CSASRAGSYNEQFF
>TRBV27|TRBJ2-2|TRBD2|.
TGTGCCAGCAGTTCCCTCTGGGGGCGGGGGGCCCTCGCCGGGGAGCTGTTTTTT
CASSSLWGRGALAGELFF
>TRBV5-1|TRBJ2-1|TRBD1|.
TGCGCCAGCAGCTTGGGGGGACAGCTATCCAATGAGCAGTTCTTC
CASSLGGQLSNEQFF
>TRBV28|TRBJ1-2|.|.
TGTGCCAGCAGTTTGGGGAGTCGGGGCTACACCTTC
CASSLGSRGYTF
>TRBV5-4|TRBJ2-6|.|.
TGTGCCAGCAGCTTGGCAGGAGGGGGGGGTGTTGGTGCCAACGTCCTGACTTTC
CASSLAGGGGVGANVLTF
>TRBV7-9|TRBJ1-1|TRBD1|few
TGTGCCAGCAGAACTCCCACAGGGGGGAACACTGAAGCTTTCTTT
CASRTPTGGNTEAFF
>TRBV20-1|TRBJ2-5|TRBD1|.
TGCAGTGCTAGTAACAGGGGACAAGAGACCCAGTACTTC
CSASNRGQETQYF
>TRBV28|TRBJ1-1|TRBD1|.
TGTGCCAGCAGAGGGACAGGGGAAGCTTTCTTT
CASRGTGEAFF
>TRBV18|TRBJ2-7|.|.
TGTGCCAGCAAACCAATCGAGGCCTACGAGCAGTACTTC
CASKPIEAYEQYF
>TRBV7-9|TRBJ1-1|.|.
TGTGCCAGCAGCTTTCAGGACACTGAAGCTTTCTTT
CASSFQDTEAFF
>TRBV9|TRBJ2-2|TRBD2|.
TGTGCCAGCAGCGTAGATCGAGGAGGACTAGCGGGCTGGACCGGGGAGCTGTTTTTT
CASSVDRGGLAGWTGELFF
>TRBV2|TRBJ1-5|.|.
TGTGCCAGCACCCCGACAGGAAAAAATCAGCCCCAGCATTTT
CASTPTGKNQPQHF
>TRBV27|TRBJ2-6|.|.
TGTGCCAGCAGTCCTAGGACGGGAAGCTCTGGGGCCAACGTCCTGACTTTC
CASSPRTGSSGANVLTF
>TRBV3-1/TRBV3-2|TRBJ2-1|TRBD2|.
TGTGCCAGCAGTCCGACTAGCGGGGGTGTCCCCTACAATGAGCAGTTCTTC
CASSPTSGGVPYNEQFF
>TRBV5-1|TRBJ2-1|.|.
TGCGCCAGCAGCTACGCCGCGGAAAAAAGTGAGCAGTTCTTC
CASSYAAEKSEQFF
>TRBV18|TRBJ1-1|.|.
TGTGCCAGCTCACCATTCGCTGGGGGCAACACTGAAGCTTTCTTT
CASSPFAGGNTEAFF
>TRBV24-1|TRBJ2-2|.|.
TGTGCCACCAGTGACCGGGGAACTTACACCGGGGAGCTGTTTTTT
CATSDRGTYTGELFF
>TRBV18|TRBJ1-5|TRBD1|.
TGTGCCAGCTCACCCGCAGGGGGTCAGCCCCAGCATTTT
CASSPAGGQPQHF
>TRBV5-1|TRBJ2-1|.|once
TGCGCCAGCAGTTATGCTAGCGCCCAGAGCTCCTACAATGAGCAGTTCTTC
CASSYASAQSSYNEQFF
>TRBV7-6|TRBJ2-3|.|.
TGTGCCAGCAGCTCCCAGCGATCCAGCACAGATACGCAGTATTTT
CASSSQRSSTDTQYF
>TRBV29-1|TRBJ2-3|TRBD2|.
TGCAGCGTTGAAAAACGGGGGGGAATTGTAGATACGCAGTATTTT
CSVEKRGGIVDTQYF
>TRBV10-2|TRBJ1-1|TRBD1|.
TGCGCCAGCAGTGTAGACAGGGGGAGGTATACTGAAGCTTTCTTT
CASSVDRGRYTEAFF
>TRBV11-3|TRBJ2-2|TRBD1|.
TGTGCCAGCAGCTTAGATCGGGGACAGCGGTCCACCGGGGAGCTGTTTTTT
CASSLDRGQRSTGELFF
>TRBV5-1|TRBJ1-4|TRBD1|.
TGCGCCAGCAGTGGCGAGTTGGGACAGAGGGATGAAAAACTGTTTTTT
CASSGELGQRDEKLFF